This T cell receptor beta chain is drawn from a study of blood T cells in healthy people across ages. Study conclusions and caveats: Naive T cell percentage showed a strong correlation with the diversity of TCR beta.

On this clonotype itself: Its matching antigen is unknown.

A sample-barcoded 5' primer and a J-beta primer mix were used in a second PCR of roughly 7 to 11 cycles. Via MiXCR, TCRdb re-called the 5' RACE reads, giving one row per CDR3 protein. The data contain about 1.4 million distinct CDR3 sequences, approximately 59% of them singletons. V lost 7 bases, J lost 2 bases, and 16 bases lay in between. The CDR3 is 14 amino acids. Germline CDR1 and CDR2: DFQATT and SNEGSKA (reference sequence). V usage is TRBV20-1 and J usage is TRBJ2-3; no definite D call. The receptor was isolated from a man aged 18 to 29 in good health. What was sequenced was blood. In DNA form, the CDR3 reads TGCAGTGTTGGGTCCTGGGATTTCACAGATACGCAGTATTTT. Residues: CSVGSWDFTDTQYF.